A selection of T cell receptor beta chains follows, all from one sample in a study of blood T cell repertoires in COVID-19. Using immunoSEQ multiplex PCR, the repertoire was profiled, and TCRdb retains in-frame clones only, with some absent. The sample lists about 290,000 clones; 89% were seen once. The sample comprised peripheral blood. All receptors come from a woman aged 40 to 50 who had recovered from COVID-19. CDR3s include the opening cysteine and the closing phenylalanine or tryptophan. Fields, in order: V gene, D gene, clone size, J gene, CDR3 protein, CDR3 DNA. The D gene is left open where the match is weak. Rows give clone size only sometimes, using once, few, many, or a class for an expanded clone.

V: TRBV7-9; D: .; size: few; J: TRBJ2-7; CDR3: CASSAQAYEQYF; DNA: TGTGCCAGCAGCGCTCAGGCCTACGAGCAGTACTTC
V: TRBV7-9; D: .; size: .; J: TRBJ1-3; CDR3: CASRSSGNTIYF; DNA: TGTGCCAGCAGAAGCTCGGGAAACACCATATATTTT
V: TRBV28; D: .; size: .; J: TRBJ1-4; CDR3: CASRRTVATNEKLFF; DNA: TGTGCCAGCAGAAGGACAGTCGCAACTAATGAAAAACTGTTTTTT
V: TRBV6-5; D: .; size: .; J: TRBJ1-2; CDR3: CASGPNYGYTF; DNA: TGTGCCAGCGGCCCTAACTATGGCTACACCTTC
V: TRBV11-3; D: .; size: .; J: TRBJ2-7; CDR3: CASSLEGWYRTETYEQYF; DNA: TGTGCCAGCAGCTTAGAAGGGTGGTATCGGACAGAGACCTACGAGCAGTACTTC
V: TRBV5-1; D: TRBD1; size: .; J: TRBJ2-1; CDR3: CASSLRTGSSHEQFF; DNA: TGCGCCAGCAGCTTGCGGACAGGGTCTAGCCATGAGCAGTTCTTC
V: TRBV6-1; D: .; size: .; J: TRBJ1-4; CDR3: CASSETGDEKLFF; DNA: TGTGCCAGCAGTGAGACAGGTGATGAAAAACTGTTTTTT
V: TRBV6-5; D: TRBD2; size: .; J: TRBJ2-1; CDR3: CASRWTSGSYEQFF; DNA: TGTGCCAGCAGATGGACTAGCGGGAGCTATGAGCAGTTCTTC
V: TRBV6-5; D: .; size: once; J: TRBJ1-5; CDR3: CASSPQGGSNQPQHF; DNA: TGTGCCAGCAGTCCCCAAGGGGGTAGCAATCAGCCCCAGCATTTT
V: TRBV6-5; D: TRBD1; size: few; J: TRBJ2-7; CDR3: CASNRDRGPYEQYF; DNA: TGTGCCAGCAACCGAGACAGGGGGCCCTACGAGCAGTACTTC
V: TRBV6-5; D: .; size: .; J: TRBJ2-7; CDR3: CASRDSRTYEQYF; DNA: TGTGCCAGCAGAGACTCAAGGACCTACGAGCAGTACTTC
V: TRBV5-1; D: .; size: .; J: TRBJ2-3; CDR3: CASSLSSGASTDTQYF; DNA: TGCGCCAGCAGCTTGAGTAGCGGTGCTAGCACAGATACGCAGTATTTT
V: TRBV5-8; D: TRBD2; size: .; J: TRBJ2-1; CDR3: CASSFSLAGELNEQFF; DNA: TGTGCCAGCAGCTTCTCTTTAGCGGGGGAACTCAATGAGCAGTTCTTC
V: TRBV10-2; D: TRBD2; size: .; J: TRBJ2-7; CDR3: CAIQLAGGSYEQYF; DNA: TGCGCCATACAACTAGCGGGAGGGTCCTACGAGCAGTACTTC
V: TRBV28; D: TRBD1; size: .; J: TRBJ2-7; CDR3: CASNLRDRATYEQYF; DNA: TGTGCCAGCAACCTCCGGGACAGGGCCACCTACGAGCAGTACTTC
V: TRBV11-3; D: TRBD1; size: once; J: TRBJ2-1; CDR3: CASSLRWTGGAATHNEQFF; DNA: TGTGCCAGCAGCTTAAGGTGGACAGGGGGCGCGGCGACCCACAATGAGCAGTTCTTC
V: TRBV14; D: .; size: .; J: TRBJ2-1; CDR3: CASSPPRADSSYNEQFF; DNA: TGTGCCAGCAGCCCACCTAGGGCTGACAGCTCCTACAATGAGCAGTTCTTC
V: TRBV5-1; D: TRBD2; size: .; J: TRBJ2-1; CDR3: CASSPLIAGENYNEQFF; DNA: TGCGCCAGCAGCCCACTTATAGCGGGAGAAAACTACAATGAGCAGTTCTTC
V: TRBV5-4; D: TRBD2; size: .; J: TRBJ2-5; CDR3: CASSRAGVNTLETQYF; DNA: TGTGCCAGCAGCCGAGCGGGAGTCAATACTTTGGAGACCCAGTACTTC
V: TRBV10-3; D: TRBD2; size: .; J: TRBJ2-5; CDR3: CAISEIAGGRPETQYF; DNA: TGTGCCATCAGTGAAATAGCGGGAGGGCGACCCGAGACCCAGTACTTC
V: TRBV5-4; D: TRBD2; size: .; J: TRBJ2-2; CDR3: CASSLGLAGAGELFF; DNA: TGTGCCAGCAGCCTGGGACTAGCGGGAGCTGGGGAGCTGTTTTTT
V: TRBV11-2; D: .; size: .; J: TRBJ2-5; CDR3: CASSFGTQETQYF; DNA: TGTGCCAGCAGCTTTGGGACTCAAGAGACCCAGTACTTC
V: TRBV24-1; D: .; size: few; J: TRBJ2-1; CDR3: CATSDSTGLGSYNEQFF; DNA: TGTGCCACCAGTGACTCTACAGGGCTTGGCTCCTACAATGAGCAGTTCTTC
V: TRBV18; D: TRBD2; size: once; J: TRBJ2-2; CDR3: CASSPSSGSSGGELFF; DNA: TGTGCCAGCTCACCGTCGAGCGGGAGCTCTGGCGGGGAGCTGTTTTTT
V: TRBV19; D: TRBD2; size: .; J: TRBJ2-1; CDR3: CASKLSSGSYNEQFF; DNA: TGTGCCAGTAAGCTCTCTAGCGGGAGTTACAATGAGCAGTTCTTC
V: TRBV9; D: TRBD1; size: .; J: TRBJ2-4; CDR3: CASSVEGATGDIQYF; DNA: TGTGCCAGCAGCGTAGAGGGGGCTACCGGAGACATTCAGTACTTC
V: TRBV4-2; D: .; size: .; J: TRBJ2-2; CDR3: CASSQDQGTGELFF; DNA: TGTGCCAGCAGCCAAGATCAGGGGACCGGGGAGCTGTTTTTT
V: TRBV6-4; D: .; size: .; J: TRBJ1-6; CDR3: CASSAKGEGSPLHF; DNA: TGTGCCAGCAGTGCGAAGGGAGAAGGTTCACCCCTCCACTTT
V: TRBV19; D: .; size: .; J: TRBJ1-1; CDR3: CASSSGRAFF; DNA: TGTGCCAGTTCCTCGGGTCGGGCTTTCTTT
V: TRBV2; D: TRBD1; size: .; J: TRBJ2-3; CDR3: CASAKRQGADTQYF; DNA: TGTGCCAGCGCTAAGAGACAGGGGGCAGATACGCAGTATTTT
V: TRBV2; D: TRBD1; size: .; J: TRBJ1-1; CDR3: CASMGETGAEAFF; DNA: TGTGCCAGCATGGGGGAAACAGGGGCTGAAGCTTTCTTT
V: TRBV24-1; D: TRBD2; size: .; J: TRBJ2-1; CDR3: CATRGEGTNEQFF; DNA: TGTGCCACCCGAGGGGAGGGCACAAATGAGCAGTTCTTC
V: TRBV5-1; D: .; size: .; J: TRBJ2-7; CDR3: CASSQLLTGYEQYF; DNA: TGCGCCAGCAGCCAGCTCCTAACAGGGTACGAGCAGTACTTC
V: TRBV30; D: TRBD2; size: .; J: TRBJ2-3; CDR3: CAWSVRGGEGTQYF; DNA: TGTGCCTGGAGTGTTCGTGGGGGGGAGGGGACGCAGTATTTT
V: TRBV30; D: .; size: .; J: TRBJ1-1; CDR3: CAWIPGFATEAFF; DNA: TGTGCCTGGATTCCGGGGTTCGCCACTGAAGCTTTCTTT
V: TRBV7-9; D: .; size: .; J: TRBJ1-1; CDR3: CASSSDTYTEAFF; DNA: TGTGCCAGCAGCTCCGACACTTACACTGAAGCTTTCTTT
V: TRBV7-3; D: .; size: .; J: TRBJ2-3; CDR3: CASSLLSGVGDTQYF; DNA: TGTGCCAGCAGCTTACTTTCGGGGGTAGGGGATACGCAGTATTTT
V: TRBV5-1; D: TRBD2; size: .; J: TRBJ2-5; CDR3: CASSRRLAGGPDETQYF; DNA: TGCGCCAGCAGCAGGCGACTAGCGGGAGGGCCGGATGAGACCCAGTACTTC
V: TRBV24-1; D: TRBD1; size: .; J: TRBJ1-3; CDR3: CATSDTDRIIYF; DNA: TGTGCCACCAGTGACACGGACAGGATCATATATTTT
V: TRBV7-2; D: .; size: .; J: TRBJ2-3; CDR3: CASRRTLGLSSGGTQYF; DNA: TGTGCCAGCAGGAGAACCTTGGGACTTTCCTCCGGGGGTACGCAGTATTTT
V: TRBV7-2; D: TRBD1; size: .; J: TRBJ1-6; CDR3: CASSLTGGSGSPLHF; DNA: TGTGCCAGCAGCCTGACAGGGGGTAGCGGATCACCCCTCCACTTT
V: TRBV7-3; D: .; size: .; J: TRBJ2-1; CDR3: CASSLTAGANNEQFF; DNA: TGTGCCAGCAGCTTAACGGCGGGTGCAAACAATGAGCAGTTCTTC
V: TRBV5-6; D: TRBD1; size: .; J: TRBJ2-7; CDR3: CASRDGDRANEQYF; DNA: TGTGCCAGCCGGGACGGGGACAGGGCCAACGAGCAGTACTTC
V: TRBV18; D: TRBD1; size: few; J: TRBJ1-2; CDR3: CASSPRDRDGYTF; DNA: TGTGCCAGCTCACCCCGGGACAGGGATGGCTACACCTTC
V: TRBV7-3; D: .; size: .; J: TRBJ1-3; CDR3: CASSTPGSSGNTIYF; DNA: TGTGCCAGCAGCACACCGGGGAGCTCTGGAAACACCATATATTTT
V: TRBV2; D: .; size: .; J: TRBJ2-3; CDR3: CASREGQRTDTQYF; DNA: TGTGCCAGCAGGGAGGGACAGCGCACAGATACGCAGTATTTT
V: TRBV19; D: TRBD2; size: .; J: TRBJ2-7; CDR3: CASRRAGESYEQYF; DNA: TGTGCCAGTAGGAGGGCGGGAGAGTCCTACGAGCAGTACTTC
V: TRBV5-1; D: TRBD1; size: once; J: TRBJ2-7; CDR3: CASSRGRDRSSYEQYF; DNA: TGCGCCAGCAGCCGCGGACGGGACAGGAGCTCCTACGAGCAGTACTTC
V: TRBV1; D: .; size: .; J: TRBJ2-6; CDR3: CTSSQDRPGGPSGANVLTF; DNA: TGCACCAGCAGCCAAGATAGGCCAGGGGGCCCCTCTGGGGCCAACGTCCTGACTTTC
V: TRBV19; D: TRBD2; size: .; J: TRBJ2-7; CDR3: CASSIGVAGGPYEQYF; DNA: TGTGCCAGTAGTATCGGTGTAGCGGGAGGGCCCTACGAGCAGTACTTC
V: TRBV20-1; D: .; size: .; J: TRBJ2-7; CDR3: CSARSGDEQYF; DNA: TGCAGTGCTAGATCCGGGGACGAGCAGTACTTC
V: TRBV4-1; D: .; size: .; J: TRBJ2-7; CDR3: CASSQDSASEQYF; DNA: TGCGCCAGCAGCCAAGATTCGGCTAGCGAGCAGTACTTC
V: TRBV12-3/TRBV12-4; D: .; size: .; J: TRBJ2-7; CDR3: CASSLGAGYEQYF; DNA: TGTGCCAGCAGTTTAGGGGCAGGGTACGAGCAGTACTTC
V: TRBV7-3; D: .; size: .; J: TRBJ1-1; CDR3: CASSLNSDTEAFF; DNA: TGTGCCAGCAGCCTAAACAGTGACACTGAAGCTTTCTTT